This T cell receptor (beta chain) appears in the sequencing data of a study of monozygotic twins with inflammatory bowel disease. The study, taken as a whole, reports: Healthy twins showed more clonotype sharing with others than IBD patients, especially patients with disease activity.

A total RNA quantity of 3500 ng went into each TCR library. TCRdb reanalyzed the 5' RACE reads, giving one entry per CDR3 protein sequence and no DNA. This sample's table reports 330,000 or so distinct CDR3 sequences. For this clonotype: Its matching antigen is unknown.

Germline CDR1 LNHDA, CDR2 SQIVND (reference sequence). The CDR3 length is 16 residues. This chain connects TRBV19 to TRBJ2-6. This TCR came from a human donor with ulcerative colitis or Crohn's disease, or a healthy co-twin of an affected twin (not recorded which). Sequencing was performed on blood. The CDR3 region is CASSIGDNSGANVLTF.